These T cell receptor beta chains were read from a single sample in a study of T cell changes during pregnancy in multiple sclerosis. Generated by immunoSEQ multiplex PCR, the TCRdb table keeps only in-frame clones and is missing some. The sample has roughly 63,000 clones; 93% are singletons. This specimen consisted of CD8+ T cells from peripheral blood mononuclear cells, obtained in the second trimester of pregnancy. These receptors were collected from a female donor with multiple sclerosis, enrolled in a pregnancy study. Both conserved end residues are part of each CDR3. The D gene is left open where the match is weak. For some rows the clone size is stated as once, few or many, or as a class when expanded; others skip it.

TRBV5-1,.,TRBD1,TRBJ2-7,CATPRQGALYEQYF,TGCGCCACCCCGCGGCAGGGGGCGCTTTACGAGCAGTACTTC
TRBV7-2,.,TRBD2,TRBJ2-1,CASSLGLAGYEQFF,TGTGCCAGCAGCTTGGGACTAGCGGGCTATGAGCAGTTCTTC
TRBV4-1,.,TRBD1,TRBJ1-3,CASSQVPGTGGGNTIYF,TGCGCCAGCAGCCAAGTCCCCGGGACAGGGGGAGGAAACACCATATATTTT
TRBV10-2,once,TRBD1,TRBJ1-3,CASSMHRGTDSGNTIYF,TGCGCCAGCAGTATGCACAGGGGAACGGACTCTGGAAACACCATATATTTT
TRBV14,.,.,TRBJ1-1,CASSQERDPNTEAFF,TGTGCCAGCAGCCAAGAACGGGATCCGAACACTGAAGCTTTCTTT
TRBV27,once,.,TRBJ2-3,CASSFRRVADTQYF,TGTGCCAGCAGTTTTCGCAGGGTTGCAGATACGCAGTATTTT
TRBV7-9,.,TRBD1,TRBJ2-3,CASSLGGGQGRTDTQYF,TGTGCCAGCAGCTTAGGGGGAGGACAGGGAAGGACAGATACGCAGTATTTT
TRBV27,.,.,TRBJ2-7,CASSSWTWGSYEQYF,TGTGCCAGCAGTTCGTGGACTTGGGGAAGCTACGAGCAGTACTTC
TRBV9,.,.,TRBJ2-3,CASSALSTDTQYF,TGTGCCAGCAGCGCCCTTAGCACAGATACGCAGTATTTT
TRBV27,.,.,TRBJ2-1,CASRDGGREQFF,TGTGCCAGCAGAGACGGGGGGCGGGAGCAGTTCTTC
TRBV19,.,TRBD2,TRBJ2-1,CASSRAAGGPNEQFF,TGTGCCAGTAGTAGGGCGGCGGGAGGGCCAAATGAGCAGTTCTTC
TRBV19,.,TRBD2,TRBJ2-1,CASKKRGAYEQFF,TGTGCCAGTAAAAAGCGGGGGGCGTATGAGCAGTTCTTC
TRBV5-4,.,.,TRBJ2-3,CASSLLGAEDTQYF,TGTGCCAGCAGCTTGTTAGGGGCCGAAGATACGCAGTATTTT
TRBV6-4,few,TRBD2,TRBJ2-1,CASSVGLAGVEEQFF,TGTGCCAGCAGTGTCGGACTAGCGGGAGTAGAGGAGCAGTTCTTC
TRBV14,.,.,TRBJ2-6,CASSQSWTGANVLTF,TGTGCCAGCAGTCAGTCATGGACAGGGGCCAACGTCCTGACTTTC
TRBV7-9,.,TRBD1,TRBJ1-4,CASSSGQGLANEKLFF,TGTGCCAGCAGCTCTGGACAGGGGCTGGCTAATGAAAAACTGTTTTTT
TRBV6-4,.,TRBD1,TRBJ2-2,CASRGQSGELFF,TGTGCCAGCAGGGGACAGAGCGGGGAGCTGTTTTTT
TRBV27,.,TRBD2,TRBJ2-7,CASRIMGLAGIYEQYF,TGTGCCAGCAGGATTATGGGACTAGCGGGAATCTACGAGCAGTACTTC
TRBV27,.,TRBD2,TRBJ2-7,CASSLGGNEQYF,TGTGCCAGCAGTCTGGGGGGGAACGAGCAGTACTTC
TRBV6-5,.,TRBD2,TRBJ2-1,CASSYSSGTGYNEQFF,TGTGCCAGCAGTTACTCTAGCGGGACGGGGTACAATGAGCAGTTCTTC
TRBV7-8,.,.,TRBJ1-3,CASSLGASGNTIYF,TGTGCCAGCAGCTTAGGGGCCTCTGGAAACACCATATATTTT
TRBV7-6,.,.,TRBJ2-1,CASSEGYNEQFF,TGTGCCAGCAGCGAGGGATACAATGAGCAGTTCTTC
TRBV5-4,.,TRBD1,TRBJ1-1,CASSSLGQGYGGDEAFF,TGTGCCAGCAGCTCTCTGGGACAGGGTTACGGTGGAGATGAAGCTTTCTTT
TRBV9,once,TRBD2,TRBJ2-1,CASSATSGRANEQFF,TGTGCCAGCAGCGCGACTAGCGGGAGGGCCAATGAGCAGTTCTTC
TRBV27,.,TRBD2,TRBJ2-1,CASSSRRIAGGSYNEQFF,TGTGCCAGCAGTTCTCGTCGGATAGCGGGGGGTTCCTACAATGAGCAGTTCTTC
TRBV4-3,once,.,TRBJ2-7,CASSQDIFSAAYEQYF,TGCGCCAGCAGCCAAGATATCTTTTCGGCGGCCTACGAGCAGTACTTC
TRBV6-6,.,.,TRBJ2-1,CASSYSESNEQFF,TGTGCCAGCAGTTACTCGGAGAGCAATGAGCAGTTCTTC
TRBV27,.,TRBD1,TRBJ1-1,CASSLTGDTEAFF,TGTGCCAGCAGTTTAACAGGGGACACTGAAGCTTTCTTT
TRBV14,.,TRBD1,TRBJ1-2,CASSQDGWTGWVYGYTF,TGTGCCAGCAGCCAAGATGGGTGGACAGGCTGGGTCTATGGCTACACCTTC